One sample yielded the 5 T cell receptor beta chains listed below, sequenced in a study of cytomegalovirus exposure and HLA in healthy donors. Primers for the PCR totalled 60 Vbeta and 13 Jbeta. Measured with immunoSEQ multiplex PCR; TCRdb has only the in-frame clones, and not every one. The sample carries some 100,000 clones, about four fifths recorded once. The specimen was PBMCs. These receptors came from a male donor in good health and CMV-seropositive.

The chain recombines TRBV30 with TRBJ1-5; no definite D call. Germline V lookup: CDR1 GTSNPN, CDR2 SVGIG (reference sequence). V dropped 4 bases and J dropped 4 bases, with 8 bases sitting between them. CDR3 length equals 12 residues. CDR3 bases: TGTGCCTGGACCTACTCAAATCAGCCCCAGCATTTT. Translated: CAWTYSNQPQHF.

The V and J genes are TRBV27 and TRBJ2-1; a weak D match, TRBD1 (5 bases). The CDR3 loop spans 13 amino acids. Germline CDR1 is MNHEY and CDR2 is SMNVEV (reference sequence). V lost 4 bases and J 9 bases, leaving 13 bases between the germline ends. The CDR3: CASSYSGQGEQFF. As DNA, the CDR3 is TGTGCCAGCAGTTATTCAGGTCAGGGTGAGCAGTTCTTC.

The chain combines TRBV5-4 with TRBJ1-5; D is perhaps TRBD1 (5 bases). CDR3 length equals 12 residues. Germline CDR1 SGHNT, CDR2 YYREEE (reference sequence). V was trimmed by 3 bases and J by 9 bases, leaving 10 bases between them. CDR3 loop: CASSSGPGPQHF. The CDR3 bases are TGTGCCAGCAGCTCAGGGCCCGGGCCCCAGCATTTT.

As DNA, the CDR3 is TGTGCCAGCAGCTTGTTGGACAGTTCCAAAGGGGGGGAGCTGTTTTTT. Protein product: CASSLLDSSKGGELFF. The V call is TRBV7-3, the J call TRBJ2-2; possibly TRBD1 for D (6 bases). This CDR3 spans 16 amino acids. The germline V and J ends were trimmed by 3 bases and 8 bases, with 19 bases remaining between them. CDR1 SGHTA and CDR2 FQGTGA come from the germline V gene. The full variable domain, its missing parts supplied by reference TRBV7-3 and TRBJ2-2, is GAGVSQTPSNKVTEKGKYVELRCDPISGHTALYWYRQSLGQGPEFLIYFQGTGAADDSGLPNDRFFAVRPEGSVSTLKIQRTERGDSAVYLCASSLLDSSKGGELFFGEGSRLTVL.

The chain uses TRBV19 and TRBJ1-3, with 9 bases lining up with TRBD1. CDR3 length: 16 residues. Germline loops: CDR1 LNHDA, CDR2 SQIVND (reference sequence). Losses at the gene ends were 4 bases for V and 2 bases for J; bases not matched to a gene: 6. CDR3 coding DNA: TGTGCCAGTAGTAACCTTGGACAGGGGACTGGAAACACCATATATTTT. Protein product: CASSNLGQGTGNTIYF.